This passage covers 32 T cell receptor beta chains from one sample sequenced in a study of T cells after posttransplantation cyclophosphamide. The naive gate required viable CD3+CD4+ or CD3+CD8+ cells with CCR7+CD45RA+CD45RO-CD95-CD27+CD28+ phenotype. The method was immunoSEQ multiplex PCR; TCRdb's version includes in-frame clones alone and lacks a portion of them. Found here are about 32,000 clones, about 93% of them singletons; the top ten hold over 0.2%. The material sequenced was naive CD4+ T cells sorted from PBMCs. These receptors were collected from a woman aged 55 to 70 in good health, CMV-negative, and a related stem cell transplant donor.

The chain is built from TRBV7-9 and TRBJ2-1, with D possibly TRBD1 on 7 matching bases. The CDR3 runs 14 residues. Germline assignment: CDR1 SEHNR and CDR2 FQNEAQ (reference sequence). Between the trimmed V and J ends, which lost 5 bases and 8 bases, there was a span of 16 bases. The CDR3 DNA follows: TGTGCCAGCAGCCGCAGGGGGGACAGAGATGAGCAGTTCTTC. It is translated as CASSRRGDRDEQFF.

The V call is TRBV10-3, the J call TRBJ2-1; 8 positions agree with TRBD2. The ends lost 0 bases at V and 7 bases at J; junction bases unmatched: 8. Germline CDR1 ENHRY, CDR2 SYGVKD. The CDR3 is made up of 16 amino acids. The CDR3 DNA reads TGTGCCATCAGTGAGTCGGGGGCGGGAGGTCAGAATGAGCAGTTCTTC. It specifies CAISESGAGGQNEQFF.

The chain is built from TRBV7-3 and TRBJ1-2, with D possibly matching TRBD1 (6 bases). V was cut by 5 bases and J by 1 base, with 8 bases left in between. From germline, CDR1 is SGHTA and CDR2 FQGTGA. This CDR3 has 13 amino acids. CDR3 residues: CASSPDSNYGYTF. In nucleotides, the CDR3 is TGTGCCAGCAGCCCGGACAGTAACTATGGCTACACCTTC.

The rearrangement joins TRBV7-2 to TRBJ2-4; D is undetermined. Germline V lookup: CDR1 SGHTA, CDR2 FQGNSA. Trimming stripped 3 bases from V and 2 bases from J, with 8 bases between. CDR3 length: 14 residues. CDR3 sequence: CASSFARTKNIQYF. DNA of the CDR3: TGTGCCAGCAGCTTTGCCAGGACCAAAAACATTCAGTACTTC.

The chain carries TRBV5-5 and TRBJ2-7; D is possibly TRBD1 (6 bases). V lost 3 bases, J lost 4 bases, and 11 bases lay in between. This CDR3 is built from 13 residues. The germline CDR1 and CDR2 sequences are SGHKS and YYEKEE (reference sequence). The CDR3 reads CASSSRTVYEQYF. The CDR3 DNA reads TGTGCCAGCAGCTCCAGGACAGTTTACGAGCAGTACTTC. The full variable domain, in which reference TRBV5-5 and TRBJ2-7 provide the parts outside the CDR3, is DAGVTQSPTHLIKTRGQQVTLRCSPISGHKSVSWYQQVLGQGPQFIFQYYEKEERGRGNFPDRFSARQFPNYSSELNVNALLLGDSALYLCASSSRTVYEQYFGPGTRLTVT.

In DNA, the CDR3 is TGTGCCAGCAGCTTTGGGATTCTAGCGGGGTTCACAGATACGCAGTATTTT. Residues: CASSFGILAGFTDTQYF. The rearrangement joins TRBV7-2 to TRBJ2-3, with TRBD2 matching over 9 bases. The germline V gene has CDR1 SGHTA and CDR2 FQGNSA. The CDR3 length is 17 residues. With 3 bases clipped from V and 2 bases from J, the junction kept 9 bases outside the gene matches.

This clone was seen only once. This chain links TRBV7-2 with TRBJ2-7; D may be TRBD2 (5 bases). The CDR3 extends over 13 amino acids. V was pared by 5 bases and J by 4 bases, with 12 bases between. CDR1 SGHTA and CDR2 FQGNSA come from the germline V gene. CDR3 sequence: CASSPRTRYEQYF. The CDR3 nucleotides are TGTGCCAGCAGCCCTCGGACTCGTTACGAGCAGTACTTC.

The J gene is TRBJ1-1, the V gene TRBV5-1; perhaps TRBD1 as D (5 bases). The CDR3 loop spans 14 amino acids. Trimming left V 1 base short and J 12 bases short, with 19 bases between. Germline-derived CDR1 and CDR2 are SGHRS and YFSETQ. The CDR3 reads CASSLIPTDTKPFF. CDR3 nucleotides: TGCGCCAGCAGCTTGATCCCGACAGACACGAAACCTTTCTTT.

The rearrangement uses TRBV20-1 and TRBJ1-1; D might be TRBD1 (6 bases). Germline values: CDR1 DFQATT, CDR2 SNEGSKA (reference sequence). The V end lost 1 base, the J end lost 9 bases, and 9 bases lay between the germline ends. The CDR3 spans 11 residues. Here the CDR3 DNA reads TGCAGTGCTAGAGGGGGACATCAAGCTTTCTTT. It yields the protein CSARGGHQAFF.

The chain joins TRBV5-4 to TRBJ2-7; 10 nucleotides match TRBD2. There are 15 residues in the CDR3. Trimming took 4 bases from V and 2 from J; bases not matched to a gene: 6. Germline V lookup: CDR1 SGHNT, CDR2 YYREEE (reference sequence). DNA for the CDR3: TGTGCCAGCAGCACTACTAGCGGGGCACCCTACGAGCAGTACTTC. Amino acid sequence: CASSTTSGAPYEQYF.

This chain connects TRBV30 to TRBJ2-5; 11 nucleotides align to TRBD1. Germline V gives CDR1 GTSNPN, CDR2 SVGIG (reference sequence). V lost 6 bases to trimming and J lost 1 base; unmatched junction nucleotides: 7. This CDR3 contains 15 residues. The CDR3: CACDSGQGVQETQYF. In nucleotides, the CDR3 is TGTGCCTGCGACTCGGGACAGGGGGTCCAAGAGACCCAGTACTTC.

This chain joins TRBV7-2 and TRBJ1-2, with D perhaps matching TRBD1 (5 bases). The V and J ends lost 2 bases and 5 bases respectively, with 15 bases between them. Per the germline V gene, CDR1 is SGHTA and CDR2 is FQGNSA. This CDR3 contains 15 residues. The CDR3 nucleotides read TGTGCCAGCAGCTTACAGGGCTCATCGGGTTATGGCTACACCTTC. Translated: CASSLQGSSGYGYTF.

The chain recombines TRBV7-8 with TRBJ1-1; 7 bases agree with TRBD1. Germline trimming cut 1 base from V and 6 bases from J; bases unmatched to any gene: 2. The CDR3 extends over 13 amino acids. Germline V gives CDR1 SGHVS, CDR2 FQNEAQ. The CDR3 DNA reads TGTGCCAGCAGCTTAGACAGGGGCCCTGAAGCTTTCTTT. This translates into CASSLDRGPEAFF.

The chain joins TRBV4-1 to TRBJ2-4; TRBD1 matches 8 bases. J gave up 3 bases and V 4 bases, and 20 bases lay outside the gene matches. This CDR3 has 20 residues. The germline V gene has CDR1 MGHRA and CDR2 YSYEKL. CDR3 loop: CASSPRTGHEVINNKNIQYF. The DNA of the CDR3 is TGCGCCAGCAGCCCGAGGACAGGGCACGAAGTCATCAATAACAAAAACATTCAGTACTTC.

The chain is built from TRBV5-1 and TRBJ2-7; 11 bases fit TRBD2. The junction had 5 bases not matched to a gene; V was cut back by 2 bases and J by 4 bases. CDR1 and CDR2 (germline): SGHRS, YFSETQ. The CDR3 is made up of 15 amino acids. CDR3: CASSLVAGGQYEQYF. The CDR3 DNA is TGCGCCAGCAGCTTAGTAGCGGGAGGGCAATACGAGCAGTACTTC.

The V and J genes are TRBV9 and TRBJ1-3; 8 nucleotides line up with TRBD1. The CDR3 runs 17 residues. Looked up from germline, CDR1 is SGDLS and CDR2 is YYNGEE. V dropped 0 bases and J dropped 0; count of bases not matched to a gene: 5. The CDR3 region has the DNA TGTGCCAGCAGCGTAGCTACTGGACAGGGCTCTGGAAACACCATATATTTT. It specifies CASSVATGQGSGNTIYF. Using reference TRBV9 and TRBJ1-3 for the parts outside the CDR3, the full variable domain is DSGVTQTPKHLITATGQRVTLRCSPRSGDLSVYWYQQSLDQGLQFLIQYYNGEERAKGNILERFSAQQFPDLHSELNLSSLELGDSALYFCASSVATGQGSGNTIYFGEGSWLTVV.

This chain joins TRBV6-5 and TRBJ2-7; TRBD2 matches at 7 bases. The CDR3 covers 16 residues. The J segment lost 0 bases and the V segment lost 3 bases, leaving 8 bases of the junction unmatched. CDR1 MNHEY and CDR2 SVGAGI come from the germline V gene. The CDR3 reads CASSYASGLLSYEQYF. Written as DNA, the CDR3 is TGTGCCAGCAGTTATGCTAGCGGATTACTCTCCTACGAGCAGTACTTC.

This rearrangement joins TRBV19 to TRBJ2-5, with 12 bases that match TRBD1. The V and J ends lost 5 bases and 5 bases, in that order; junction bases with no gene match: 6. The length of the CDR3 is 15 residues. Germline V lookup: CDR1 LNHDA, CDR2 SQIVND (reference sequence). The chain's CDR3 is CASSSGQGAWETQYF. Here the CDR3 DNA reads TGTGCCAGTAGTTCGGGACAGGGGGCATGGGAGACCCAGTACTTC.

This rearrangement joins TRBV5-1 to TRBJ2-1, with TRBD1 identical over 9 bases. Germline loops: CDR1 SGHRS, CDR2 YFSETQ. The CDR3 runs to 14 residues. V shed 4 bases, J shed 7 bases, and the junction held 6 bases outside the gene matches. CDR3 sequence: CASSHGTGINEQFF. CDR3 in DNA: TGCGCCAGCAGCCACGGGACAGGGATAAATGAGCAGTTCTTC.

The chain recombines TRBV19 with TRBJ2-4; possibly TRBD2 for D (5 bases). CDR1 and CDR2 (germline): LNHDA, SQIVND (reference sequence). With 3 bases removed from V and 3 bases from J, the gap between germline ends came to 6 bases. The CDR3 sequence is 13 residues long. CDR3 region: CASSMGSKNIQYF. The CDR3 nucleotides read TGTGCCAGTAGTATGGGGAGCAAAAACATTCAGTACTTC.

The chain uses TRBV27 and TRBJ1-1, with D unclear. The CDR3 length is 13 residues. Trimming took 6 bases from V and 4 from J, leaving 12 bases between them. Germline loops: CDR1 MNHEY, CDR2 SMNVEV (reference sequence). The CDR3 region has the DNA TGTGCCAGCAGCCTGCGGGGAAGCACTGAAGCTTTCTTT. The encoded protein is CASSLRGSTEAFF.

The genes are TRBV9 and TRBJ1-3; a weak D match, TRBD1 (6 bases). The V and J ends lost 2 bases and 4 bases respectively, with 16 bases between them. This CDR3 has 16 residues. Germline assignment: CDR1 SGDLS and CDR2 YYNGEE. In DNA form, the CDR3 reads TGTGCCAGCAGCGTGACTTCAGGGGAGAAGGGAAACACCATATATTTT. This sequence encodes CASSVTSGEKGNTIYF.

CDR3 nucleotide sequence: TGTGCCAGCAGTCTTGCCGGGACAGGGGCCTACGAGCAGTACTTC. This translates into CASSLAGTGAYEQYF. The chain recombines TRBV6-5 with TRBJ2-5; 10 bases agree with TRBD1. Judging by the DNA end, TRBJ2-7 fits better; the J call may be wrong. The CDR3 is made up of 15 amino acids. Germline V gene data show CDR1 as MNHEY and CDR2 as SVGAGI.

A note on this clone: At one of its ends the junction is not consistent with the germline gene, which may arise from a read error. Other DNA sequences in this sample translate to the same CDR3. V gene TRBV19 combines with J gene TRBJ1-6; 7 nucleotides line up with TRBD1. CDR3 length: 14 amino acids. CDR1 LNHDA and CDR2 SQIVND come from the germline V gene (reference sequence). CDR3 residues: CASAPGQNNSPLHF. CDR3 nucleotide sequence: TGTGCCAGCGCGCCGGGACAGAATAATTCCCCCCTCCACTTT.

V and J are TRBV5-1 and TRBJ2-3; D gene uncertain. V lost 2 bases, J lost 4 bases, and 5 bases lay in between. The CDR3 has 12 amino acids. Germline loops: CDR1 SGHRS, CDR2 YFSETQ. The CDR3 protein is CASSFQSDTQYF. CDR3 DNA sequence: TGCGCCAGCAGCTTCCAGTCAGATACGCAGTATTTT.

This clone was observed once. The chain carries TRBV5-6 and TRBJ2-1; 9 bases agree with TRBD1. Trimming took 4 bases from V and 8 from J; bases not matched to a gene: 10. Germline V gene lookup returns CDR1 SGHDT and CDR2 YYEEEE. CDR3 length equals 15 residues. The CDR3 bases are TGTGCCAGCAGCACACTGGGACAGGGAAGCGATGAGCAGTTCTTC. This translates into CASSTLGQGSDEQFF.

This clone was found once. The rearrangement joins TRBV10-3 to TRBJ2-5, with TRBD2 as a possible D gene (5 bases). CDR3 length: 14 residues. Trimming took 0 bases from V and 5 from J, leaving 10 bases between them. Germline CDR1 and CDR2: ENHRY and SYGVKD. Here the CDR3 reads CAISESGASETQYF. CDR3 DNA: TGTGCCATCAGTGAGTCCGGCGCTAGCGAGACCCAGTACTTC.

The genes are TRBV30 and TRBJ1-3; TRBD1 matches 8 bases. Germline V gene data show CDR1 as GTSNPN and CDR2 as SVGIG (reference sequence). V lost 5 bases, J lost 0 bases, and 0 bases stayed unmatched. CDR3 length equals 13 residues. CDR3 in DNA: TGTGCCTGGGGGACAGGCTCTGGAAACACCATATATTTT. It specifies CAWGTGSGNTIYF.

The rearrangement links TRBV5-1 to TRBJ2-7, with D hard to call. The CDR3 runs 13 residues. Looked up from germline, CDR1 is SGHRS and CDR2 is YFSETQ. V lost 4 bases and J 5 bases, leaving 13 bases between the germline ends. CDR3 nucleotides: TGCGCCAGCAGCCCTCTAGTTTCGGACGAGCAGTACTTC. Its protein is CASSPLVSDEQYF.

The chain carries TRBV5-1 and TRBJ1-1; 7 bases match TRBD1. Germline V lookup: CDR1 SGHRS, CDR2 YFSETQ. The CDR3 has 14 amino acids. With 1 base clipped from V and 1 base from J, the junction kept 1 base outside the gene matches. In DNA, the CDR3 is TGCGCCAGCAGCTTGAGGGGGCAGAACACTGAAGCTTTCTTT. Its translation is CASSLRGQNTEAFF.

This rearrangement joins TRBV5-1 to TRBJ1-3; 9 bases are shared with TRBD1. Germline lookup yields CDR1 SGHRS and CDR2 YFSETQ. Germline trimming cut 2 bases from V and 2 bases from J; bases unmatched to any gene: 5. The length of the CDR3 is 16 residues. The CDR3 nucleotides read TGCGCCAGCAGCTTACAGGGACAGGGAACTGGAAACACCATATATTTT. Amino acids: CASSLQGQGTGNTIYF.

CDR3 nucleotide sequence: TGTGCCAGCAGGCAACTAGCGGGAAGAGTCGGGGAGCTGTTTTTT. Translated: CASRQLAGRVGELFF. V is TRBV6-7 and J is TRBJ2-2, with 10 bases aligning to TRBD2. TRBV6-7 is an open reading frame, and its role is uncertain. V lost 6 bases to trimming and J lost 7 bases; unmatched junction nucleotides: 8. This CDR3 spans 15 amino acids.